Listed below are T cell receptor beta chains from one sample, sequenced in a study of blood T cell repertoires in COVID-19. Produced via immunoSEQ multiplex PCR; TCRdb's table is partial and in-frame only. The data contain 150,000 to 200,000 clones, approximately 83% of them singletons. Sample: peripheral blood. Receptor source: a human donor with acute or convalescent COVID-19. The donor label of this sample is uncertain. CDR3s include the opening cysteine and the closing phenylalanine or tryptophan. D genes are given only for firm matches. Only part of the rows carry a size: once, few, many, or a class if the clone is expanded.

abundance	v_gene	len	d_gene	j_gene	CDR3nt	CDR3aa
.	TRBV5-1	18	TRBD2	TRBJ2-5	TGCGCCAGCAGCCCCCAACCCCTGGCGGGGGTAAGTCAAGAGACCCAGTACTTC	CASSPQPLAGVSQETQYF
.	TRBV7-2	14	TRBD2	TRBJ2-3	TGTGCCAGCAGCTTAACTAGCGGCACAGATACGCAGTATTTT	CASSLTSGTDTQYF
.	TRBV28	15	TRBD2	TRBJ2-5	TGTGCCAGCAGTTTATCATCGGGGGGCCAAGAGACCCAGTACTTC	CASSLSSGGQETQYF
.	TRBV11-2	13	.	TRBJ2-1	TGTGCCAGCAGCTTCACAGGATACAATGAGCAGTTCTTC	CASSFTGYNEQFF
.	TRBV6-5	13	.	TRBJ2-5	TGTGCCAGCCTCCGCGGGTCGCAAGAGACCCAGTACTTC	CASLRGSQETQYF
.	TRBV5-1	14	.	TRBJ2-7	TGCGCCAGCAGCTTGGAGTCGGGTACCTACGAGCAGTACTTC	CASSLESGTYEQYF
many	TRBV19	14	.	TRBJ2-7	TGTGCCAGTAGAGTAACCGGGAGCTCCTACGAGCAGTACTTC	CASRVTGSSYEQYF
.	TRBV7-2	16	TRBD2	TRBJ2-2	TGTGCCAGCAGCCCTCAAGCGGGGCTGAACACCGGGGAGCTGTTTTTT	CASSPQAGLNTGELFF
.	TRBV18	14	TRBD1	TRBJ2-7	TGTGCCAGCTCACCACACGCAGGGGGCGACGAGCAGTACTTC	CASSPHAGGDEQYF
few	TRBV7-2	12	.	TRBJ1-2	TGTGCCAGCATCCAGGGTGGTTATGGCTACACCTTC	CASIQGGYGYTF
.	TRBV19	14	.	TRBJ1-6	TGTGCCAGTAGTTTGGGCCGGGGTAATTCACCCCTCCACTTT	CASSLGRGNSPLHF
.	TRBV5-1	18	TRBD2	TRBJ2-7	TGCGCCAGCAGCTTGGCCCCTAGCGGGAGAGATCGTCCGGGCGAGCAGTACTTC	CASSLAPSGRDRPGEQYF